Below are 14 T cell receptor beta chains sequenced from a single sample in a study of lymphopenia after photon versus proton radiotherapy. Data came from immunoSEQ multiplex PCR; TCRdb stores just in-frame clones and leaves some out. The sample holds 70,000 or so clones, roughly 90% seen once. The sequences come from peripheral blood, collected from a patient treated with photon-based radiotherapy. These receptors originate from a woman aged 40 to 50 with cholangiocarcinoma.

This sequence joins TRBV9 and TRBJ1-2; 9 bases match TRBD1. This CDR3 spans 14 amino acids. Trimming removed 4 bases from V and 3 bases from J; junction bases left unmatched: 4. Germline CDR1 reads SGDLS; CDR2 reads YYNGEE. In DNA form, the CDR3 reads TGTGCCAGCAGCCCTACAGGGGGCTACTATGGCTACACCTTC. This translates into CASSPTGGYYGYTF.

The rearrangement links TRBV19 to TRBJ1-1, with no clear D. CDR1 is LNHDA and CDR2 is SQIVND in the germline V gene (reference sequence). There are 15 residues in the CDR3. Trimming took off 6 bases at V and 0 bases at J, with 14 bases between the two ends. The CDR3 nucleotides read TGTGCCAGTAGCTTCGGGCGGCTCATGAACACTGAAGCTTTCTTT. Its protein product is CASSFGRLMNTEAFF. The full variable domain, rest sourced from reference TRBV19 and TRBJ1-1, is DGGITQSPKYLFRKEGQNVTLSCEQNLNHDAMYWYRQDPGQGLRLIYYSQIVNDFQKGDIAEGYSVSREKKESFPLTVTSAQKNPTAFYLCASSFGRLMNTEAFFGQGTRLTVV.

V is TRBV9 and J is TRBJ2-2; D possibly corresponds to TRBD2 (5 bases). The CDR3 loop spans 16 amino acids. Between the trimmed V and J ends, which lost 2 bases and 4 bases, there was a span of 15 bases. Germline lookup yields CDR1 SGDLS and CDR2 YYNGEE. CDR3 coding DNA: TGTGCCAGCAGCGTGACTCTAGCTGACCCCACCGGGGAGCTGTTTTTT. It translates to CASSVTLADPTGELFF.

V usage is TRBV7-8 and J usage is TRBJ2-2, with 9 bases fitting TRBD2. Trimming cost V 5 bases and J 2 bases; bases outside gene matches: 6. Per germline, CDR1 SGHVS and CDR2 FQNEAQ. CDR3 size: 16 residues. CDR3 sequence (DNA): TGTGCCAGCAGCCCCGAGCGGGGGGTTAACACCGGGGAGCTGTTTTTT. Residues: CASSPERGVNTGELFF.

This chain's CDR3 is CASSAGSLSAEQFF. The CDR3 region has the DNA TGTGCCAGCAGCGCCGGGAGCCTCTCTGCTGAGCAGTTCTTC. The V gene is TRBV2, the J gene TRBJ2-1; a possible D gene is TRBD2 (6 bases). Trimming took off 6 bases at V and 9 bases at J, with 18 bases between the two ends. This CDR3 has 14 amino acids. Germline V gives CDR1 SNHLY, CDR2 FYNNEI.

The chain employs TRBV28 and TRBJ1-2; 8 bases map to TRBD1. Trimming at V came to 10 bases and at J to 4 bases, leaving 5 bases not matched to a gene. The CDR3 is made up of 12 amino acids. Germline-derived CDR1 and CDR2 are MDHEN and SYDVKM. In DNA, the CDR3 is TGTGCCACCGGACAGGGCTTCTATGGCTACACCTTC. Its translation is CATGQGFYGYTF.

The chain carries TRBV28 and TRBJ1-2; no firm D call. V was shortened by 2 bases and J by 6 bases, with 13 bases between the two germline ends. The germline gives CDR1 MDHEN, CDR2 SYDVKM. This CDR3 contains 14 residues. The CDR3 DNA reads TGTGCCAGCAGTTTAAAGCTGCAAGGGCATGGCTACACCTTC. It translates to CASSLKLQGHGYTF.

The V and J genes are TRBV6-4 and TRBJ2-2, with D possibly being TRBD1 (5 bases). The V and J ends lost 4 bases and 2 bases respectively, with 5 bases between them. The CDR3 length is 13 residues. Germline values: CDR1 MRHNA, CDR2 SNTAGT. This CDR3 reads CASSGTNTGELFF. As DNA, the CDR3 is TGTGCCAGCAGTGGGACAAACACCGGGGAGCTGTTTTTT.

DNA for the CDR3: TGTGCTAGTGGTTTGGCCCGGGACAGGGTTGAGTACGAGCAGTACTTC. Amino acid sequence: CASGLARDRVEYEQYF. V usage is TRBV12-5 and J usage is TRBJ2-7, with 9 positions matching TRBD1. The CDR3 has 16 amino acids. Losses at the gene ends were 1 base for V and 4 bases for J; bases not matched to a gene: 8. Per the germline V gene, CDR1 is LGHNT and CDR2 is FRNRAP.

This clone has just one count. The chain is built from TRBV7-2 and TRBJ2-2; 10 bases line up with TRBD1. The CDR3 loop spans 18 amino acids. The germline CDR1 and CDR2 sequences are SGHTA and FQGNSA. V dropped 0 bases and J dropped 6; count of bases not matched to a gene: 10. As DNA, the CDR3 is TGTGCCAGCAGCTTAGCACCGGGACAGGGGTTATCTTCCGGGGAGCTGTTTTTT. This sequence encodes CASSLAPGQGLSSGELFF.

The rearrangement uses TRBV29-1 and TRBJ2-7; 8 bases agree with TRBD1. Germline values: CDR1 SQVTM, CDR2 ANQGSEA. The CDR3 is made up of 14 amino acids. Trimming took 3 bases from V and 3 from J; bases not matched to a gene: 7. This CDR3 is CSVDPGQGHYEQYF. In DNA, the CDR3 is TGCAGCGTTGACCCAGGACAGGGACACTACGAGCAGTACTTC.

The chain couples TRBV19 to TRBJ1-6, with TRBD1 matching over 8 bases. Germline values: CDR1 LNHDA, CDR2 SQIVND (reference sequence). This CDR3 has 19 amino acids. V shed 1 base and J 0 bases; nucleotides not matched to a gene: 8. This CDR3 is CASSIGQGAPGSYNSPLHF. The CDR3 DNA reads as TGTGCCAGTAGTATAGGGCAGGGGGCGCCAGGCTCCTATAATTCACCCCTCCACTTT. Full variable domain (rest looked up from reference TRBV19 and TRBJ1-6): DGGITQSPKYLFRKEGQNVTLSCEQNLNHDAMYWYRQDPGQGLRLIYYSQIVNDFQKGDIAEGYSVSREKKESFPLTVTSAQKNPTAFYLCASSIGQGAPGSYNSPLHFGNGTRLTVT.

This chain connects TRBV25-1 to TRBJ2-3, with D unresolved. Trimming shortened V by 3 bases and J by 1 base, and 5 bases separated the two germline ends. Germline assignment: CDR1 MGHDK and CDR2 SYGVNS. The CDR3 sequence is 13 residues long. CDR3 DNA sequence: TGTGCCAGCAGTGACGTCCGCACAGATACGCAGTATTTT. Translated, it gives CASSDVRTDTQYF.

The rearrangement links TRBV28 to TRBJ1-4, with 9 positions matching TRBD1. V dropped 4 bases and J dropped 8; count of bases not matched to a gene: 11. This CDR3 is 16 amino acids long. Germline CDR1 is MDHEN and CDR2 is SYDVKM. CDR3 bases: TGTGCCAGCAGTTCACTCCGGGACAGGGCTGGGGAAAAACTGTTTTTT. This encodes CASSSLRDRAGEKLFF.